This TCR beta chain comes out of a study of cytomegalovirus exposure and HLA in healthy donors. Study-level findings and limits: TCR beta V segments were, for the most part, productive about 87% or about 30% of the time in an earlier analysis. In a later analysis, compared with equally common non-associated chains, HLA-associated beta chains were more expanded. Prediction of most subjects' HLA-A and HLA-B alleles by TCR beta sequences was reportedly accurate. The study listed about 150 cytomegalovirus-associated TCR beta chains.

The primer mix had 60 Vbeta and 13 Jbeta primers. This table comes from immunoSEQ multiplex PCR, and its TCRdb copy is limited to in-frame clones, with some not included. Seen here are about 150,000 clones, about 85% observed once, and the top ten hold about 2.1%. Concerning this clone itself: Its antigen is still unknown.

The material sequenced was PBMCs. The clonotype originates from a woman aged 18 to 35 in good health and CMV-seronegative.

The CDR3 DNA is TGTGCCAGCAGCTTAGAGGGGGCTGAGTACAATGAGCAGTTCTTC. This translates into CASSLEGAEYNEQFF. The chain employs TRBV7-8 and TRBJ2-1, with TRBD1 matching 7 bases. The CDR3 sequence is 15 residues long. V dropped 1 base and J dropped 4; count of bases not matched to a gene: 4. Germline V lookup: CDR1 SGHVS, CDR2 FQNEAQ.